The 3 T cell receptor beta chains in this list originate from one sample, sequenced in a study of early T cells in non-severe SARS-CoV-2 infection. TCRdb re-analysed the 5' RACE reads in MiXCR, keeping a single row per CDR3 protein. In the table there are roughly 83,000 distinct CDR3 sequences, about 10% of which are singletons. This sample comprised whole blood, obtained at baseline. The origin of the receptors is an adult who was a healthcare worker with PCR-confirmed SARS-CoV-2 infection or an uninfected control (not recorded which).

Turning to this clonotype: A much larger clonotype is one base distant, so this may be a read error. This rearrangement joins TRBV5-4 to TRBJ2-2; D unresolved. Per the germline V gene, CDR1 is SGHNT and CDR2 is YYREEE (reference sequence). V lost 4 bases to trimming and J lost 0 bases, with 4 bases between them. There are 13 residues in the CDR3. CDR3 DNA: TGTGCCAGCAGCCCGCCGAACACCGGGGAGCTGTTTTTT. Amino acid sequence: CASSPPNTGELFF.

The rearrangement joins TRBV1 to TRBJ2-4; the table's D call of TRBD1 was not tested on the DNA. TRBV1 represents a pseudogene. This CDR3 has 16 residues. CDR3 nucleotide sequence: TGCACCAGCAGCCAACAGGGACAGGGGAGGAAAAACATTCAGTACTTC. Translated: CTSSQQGQGRKNIQYF.

This clonotype was detected ten times or more. One end of the junction varies from germline; a read error may be responsible. This chain joins TRBV12-3 or TRBV12-4 and TRBJ2-1, with D maybe TRBD2 (5 bases). This CDR3 has 11 residues. CDR3 DNA sequence: TGTGCCAGCAGTTGGAGGTGGAAGGGCCTCTTC. Encoded protein: CASSWRWKGLF.